The present TCR beta chain was sequenced within a study of shared clonotypes between healthy human individuals. Points from the study as a whole: The study found lower generation probabilities in non-shared clonotypes than in those shared by all four donors.

In regard to this clone: What it binds is unknown. The identical CDR3 is also encoded by other nucleotide sequences in the sample.

It was across several immunoSEQ plates that each subset's genomic DNA was evenly split. In the sorted-subset replicate PCRs, about 200 ng DNA, roughly 29,000 T cell genomes, was used. Assay used: immunoSEQ multiplex PCR; TCRdb lists only in-frame clones, some missing. The table records over a million clones, roughly 96% of them present only once. V was clipped by 1 base and J by 2 bases, with 11 bases between them. Germline V lookup: CDR1 LNHDA, CDR2 SQIVND (reference sequence). The CDR3 is 15 residues long. This chain uses TRBV19 with TRBJ2-5, with D perhaps matching TRBD2 (6 bases). Sequenced input: naive CD4+ T cells sorted from blood. This sample's subset: CD45RA+ positively selected. This TCR was recovered from a man aged 25-40 years in good health. The CDR3, as DNA: TGTGCCAGTAGTATAGTTAGCGGAAGACAAGAGACCCAGTACTTC. Protein: CASSIVSGRQETQYF.